The 20 T cell receptor beta chains reported below all come from one sample, sequenced in a study of T cells of healthy individuals. One entry per CDR3 protein, called by TCRdb with MiXCR from the 5' RACE reads. The sample has fewer than 70,000 distinct CDR3 sequences; about 15% are singletons. Every receptor here comes from a human donor in good health.

This clonotype came up many times. The V call is TRBV5-5, the J call TRBJ2-7; no firm D call. The CDR3 is 14 amino acids. In germline, CDR1 is SGHKS, CDR2 YYEKEE (reference sequence). V was cut by 0 bases and J by 2 bases, with 9 bases left in between. The CDR3 DNA reads as TGTGCCAGCAGCTTGGCCGGCTCGCCCTACGAGCAGTACTTC. It is translated as CASSLAGSPYEQYF.

The rearrangement links TRBV13 to TRBJ2-1; possibly TRBD2 for D (5 bases). The germline V gene encodes CDR1 PRHDT and CDR2 FYEKMQ (reference sequence). V gave up 5 bases and J gave up 7 bases, with 9 bases separating them. This CDR3 is 12 amino acids long. CDR3 nucleotides: TGTGCCAGCAGCCAAACTAGTAATGAGCAGTTCTTC. As protein: CASSQTSNEQFF.

This clonotype appeared many times. The chain couples TRBV30 to TRBJ1-5, with D perhaps matching TRBD1 (5 bases). Per the germline V gene, CDR1 is GTSNPN and CDR2 is SVGIG (reference sequence). The CDR3 is 13 residues long. The V gene lost 2 bases and the J gene lost 4 bases, with 9 bases spanning the gap. The CDR3 nucleotides read TGTGCCTGGAGTTGGGACCTAAATCAGCCCCAGCATTTT. Translated: CAWSWDLNQPQHF.

The table lists this clonotype with a few counts. The gene calls are TRBV7-2 and TRBJ2-3; D may be TRBD2 (6 bases). Germline CDR1 is SGHTA and CDR2 is FQGNSA. This CDR3 comprises 12 residues. DNA of the CDR3: TGTGCTAGCGGCAGGGTGTCAGATACGCAGTATTTT. Its protein is CASGRVSDTQYF.

This clonotype has a count of ten or more. The rearrangement links TRBV20-1 to TRBJ2-5; D gene uncertain. The CDR3 has 13 amino acids. Germline CDR1 DFQATT, CDR2 SNEGSKA (reference sequence). Trimming stripped 0 bases from V and 5 bases from J, with 10 bases between. This CDR3 reads CSARDENRETQYF. In DNA, the CDR3 is TGCAGTGCTAGAGACGAGAATCGGGAGACCCAGTACTTC.

This clonotype came up once. This chain connects TRBV20-1 to TRBJ2-7; 9 bases line up with TRBD2. Trimming removed 6 bases from V and 4 bases from J; junction bases left unmatched: 13. The germline CDR1 and CDR2 sequences are DFQATT and SNEGSKA (reference sequence). This CDR3 has 15 amino acids. DNA of the CDR3: TGCAGTGCCACGGACTTTAGCGGGAGCGGGTACGAGCAGTACTTC. This encodes CSATDFSGSGYEQYF.

This clonotype was found many times. The V call is TRBV5-5, the J call TRBJ1-2, with unresolved D. The CDR3 spans 15 residues. Deletions cut 6 bases from V and 0 bases from J, with 15 bases between. CDR1 SGHKS and CDR2 YYEKEE come from the germline V gene (reference sequence). CDR3 sequence reads: CASTPSRGANYGYTF. CDR3 sequence (DNA): TGTGCCAGCACCCCGAGTCGGGGAGCTAACTATGGCTACACCTTC. Full variable domain (rest looked up from reference TRBV5-5 and TRBJ1-2): DAGVTQSPTHLIKTRGQQVTLRCSPISGHKSVSWYQQVLGQGPQFIFQYYEKEERGRGNFPDRFSARQFPNYSSELNVNALLLGDSALYLCASTPSRGANYGYTFGSGTRLTVV.

The chain carries TRBV10-3 and TRBJ2-3, with D tentatively TRBD2 (6 bases). The germline V and J ends were trimmed by 6 bases and 6 bases, with 19 bases remaining between them. The germline V gene has CDR1 ENHRY and CDR2 SYGVKD. The CDR3 loop spans 15 amino acids. The CDR3 protein is CAISDRDSPQDTQYF. DNA of the CDR3: TGTGCCATCAGCGACCGGGACTCCCCGCAGGATACGCAGTATTTT.

The table lists this clonotype with a few counts. The V gene is TRBV7-3, the J gene TRBJ1-4; no clear D. The CDR3 covers 13 residues. V shed 2 bases and J shed 3 bases, with 4 bases lying between them. Germline V CDR1 and CDR2: SGHTA, FQGTGA. In DNA form, the CDR3 reads TGTGCCAGCAGCTTAGAGGCTAATGAAAAACTGTTTTTT. Translated: CASSLEANEKLFF.

The rearrangement uses TRBV5-5 and TRBJ1-6; D possibly corresponds to TRBD1 (6 bases). CDR1 and CDR2 from the germline V gene are SGHKS and YYEKEE (reference sequence). The CDR3 loop spans 20 amino acids. The V and J ends lost 4 bases and 0 bases respectively, with 23 bases between them. The DNA of the CDR3 is TGTGCCAGCAGCGGAACAGGGAAAGGATGGGGTATCTCCTATAATTCACCCCTCCACTTT. This translates into CASSGTGKGWGISYNSPLHF. Full variable domain (remainder filled in from reference TRBV5-5 and TRBJ1-6): DAGVTQSPTHLIKTRGQQVTLRCSPISGHKSVSWYQQVLGQGPQFIFQYYEKEERGRGNFPDRFSARQFPNYSSELNVNALLLGDSALYLCASSGTGKGWGISYNSPLHFGNGTRLTVT.

The chain links TRBV3-1 to TRBJ2-7; D is possibly TRBD2 (6 bases). The V end lost 9 bases, the J end lost 0 bases, and 9 bases lay between the germline ends. Germline loops: CDR1 LGHDT, CDR2 YNNKEL (reference sequence). There are 12 residues in the CDR3. Written as DNA, the CDR3 is TGTGCCAGTGGAGGGACCTCCTACGAGCAGTACTTC. Protein product: CASGGTSYEQYF.

This clonotype was counted ten times or more. The rearrangement uses TRBV2 and TRBJ2-7, with TRBD2 matching 10 bases. With V trimmed by 1 base and J by 5 bases, 2 bases remained unmatched. CDR1 SNHLY and CDR2 FYNNEI come from the germline V gene. This CDR3 contains 14 residues. The CDR3 DNA reads TGTGCCAGCAGTGAAGATCTAGCGGGGGACGAGCAGTACTTC. Amino acids: CASSEDLAGDEQYF.

There are a few counts of this clonotype. V usage is TRBV20-1 and J usage is TRBJ2-7, with TRBD1 identical over 9 bases. This CDR3 contains 15 residues. The V gene end was trimmed by 0 bases and the J gene end by 3 bases; junction bases not matched to a gene: 6. The V gene's germline CDR1 is DFQATT and CDR2 SNEGSKA (reference sequence). The CDR3 loop is CSARDRTGANYEQYF. The CDR3 bases are TGCAGTGCTAGAGATCGGACAGGGGCGAACTACGAGCAGTACTTC.

This clonotype has at least ten counts. This rearrangement joins TRBV12-3 or TRBV12-4 to TRBJ2-7; TRBD1 matches at 9 bases. The V segment lost 7 bases and the J segment 7 bases; nucleotides outside the gene matches: 11. The CDR3 totals 14 residues. The CDR3 loop is CASTFGQGMGEQYF. CDR3 coding DNA: TGTGCCAGCACTTTCGGACAGGGGATGGGAGAGCAGTACTTC.

This clonotype showed up many times. V is TRBV7-9 and J is TRBJ2-1; the D is unclear. Trimming removed 5 bases from V and 2 bases from J, with 7 bases in between. The germline V gene encodes CDR1 SEHNR and CDR2 FQNEAQ (reference sequence). The CDR3 runs to 13 residues. CDR3 in amino acids: CASSRSTYNEQFF. The CDR3 region has the DNA TGTGCCAGCAGCAGATCTACCTACAATGAGCAGTTCTTC. The whole variable domain, filled in from reference TRBV7-9 and TRBJ2-1, reads DTGVSQNPRHKITKRGQNVTFRCDPISEHNRLYWYRQTLGQGPEFLTYFQNEAQLEKSRLLSDRFSAERPKGSFSTLEIQRTEQGDSAMYLCASSRSTYNEQFFGPGTRLTVL.

This clonotype was counted at least ten times. The chain combines TRBV4-3 with TRBJ2-7, with D perhaps matching TRBD2 (5 bases). V dropped 0 bases and J dropped 6 bases, with 12 bases sitting between them. Germline CDR1 LGHNA, CDR2 YSLEER. The CDR3 has 14 residues. CDR3 coding DNA: TGCGCCAGCAGCCAAGACCGGGGATATGGCGAGCAGTACTTC. As protein: CASSQDRGYGEQYF.

This clonotype has a handful of counts. The chain links TRBV9 to TRBJ2-4; 9 nucleotides align to TRBD1. This CDR3 contains 18 residues. Germline V gives CDR1 SGDLS, CDR2 YYNGEE. V gave up 3 bases and J gave up 0 bases; unmatched junction bases: 10. DNA of the CDR3: TGTGCCAGCAGCGAGGGGACAGGGTTTACTCTAGCCAAAAACATTCAGTACTTC. Protein sequence: CASSEGTGFTLAKNIQYF. Full variable domain (outside the CDR3, taken from reference TRBV9 and TRBJ2-4): DSGVTQTPKHLITATGQRVTLRCSPRSGDLSVYWYQQSLDQGLQFLIQYYNGEERAKGNILERFSAQQFPDLHSELNLSSLELGDSALYFCASSEGTGFTLAKNIQYFGAGTRLSVL.

This clonotype has ten or more counts. Because the CDR3's place on the DNA is in doubt, the DNA is left out and the CDR3 is given as listed by TCRdb. The rearrangement joins TRBV21-1 to TRBJ2-1; the D call of TRBD1 is as the table states it, not checked on the DNA. TRBV21-1 constitutes a pseudogene. The CDR3 sequence runs 13 residues, both termini included. The chain's CDR3 is CASSVGPGNEQFF.

This clonotype has ten or more counts. V and J are TRBV25-1 and TRBJ2-3, with D unresolved. The CDR3 consists of 11 residues. V was shortened by 8 bases and J by 4 bases, with 7 bases between the two germline ends. Germline V gene sequence: CDR1 MGHDK, CDR2 SYGVNS. CDR3 loop: CASLSPDTQYF. For the CDR3, the DNA is TGTGCCAGCCTCAGCCCAGATACGCAGTATTTT.

The gene calls are TRBV4-1 and TRBJ2-3, with D perhaps TRBD1 (6 bases). The CDR3 has 15 residues. V lost 1 base, J lost 4 bases, and 12 bases lay in between. CDR1 is MGHRA and CDR2 is YSYEKL in the germline V gene. CDR3 in amino acids: CASSQVAGVADTQYF. Here the CDR3 DNA reads TGCGCCAGCAGCCAAGTCGCAGGGGTCGCAGATACGCAGTATTTT.